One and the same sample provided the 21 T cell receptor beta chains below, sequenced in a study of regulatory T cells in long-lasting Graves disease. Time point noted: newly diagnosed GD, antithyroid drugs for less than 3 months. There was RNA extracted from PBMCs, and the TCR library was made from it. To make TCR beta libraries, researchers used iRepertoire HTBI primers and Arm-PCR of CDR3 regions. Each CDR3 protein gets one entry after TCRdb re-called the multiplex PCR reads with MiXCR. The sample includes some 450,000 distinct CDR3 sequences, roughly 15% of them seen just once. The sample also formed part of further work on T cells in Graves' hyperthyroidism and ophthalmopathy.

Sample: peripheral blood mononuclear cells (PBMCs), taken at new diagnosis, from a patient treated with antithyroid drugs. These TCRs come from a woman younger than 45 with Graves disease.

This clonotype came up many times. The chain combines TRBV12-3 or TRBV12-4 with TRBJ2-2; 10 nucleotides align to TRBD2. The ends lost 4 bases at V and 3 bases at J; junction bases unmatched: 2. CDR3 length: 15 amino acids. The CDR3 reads CASSWTSGYTGELFF. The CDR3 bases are TGTGCCAGCAGTTGGACTAGCGGTTACACCGGGGAGCTGTTTTTT.

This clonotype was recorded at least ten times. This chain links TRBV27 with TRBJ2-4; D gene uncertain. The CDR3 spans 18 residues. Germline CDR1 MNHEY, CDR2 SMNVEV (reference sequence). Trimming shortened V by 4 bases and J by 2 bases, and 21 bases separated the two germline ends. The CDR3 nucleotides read TGTGCCAGCAGTTCCGTGCCCCGCCCTGGTGGTACCAAAAACATTCAGTACTTC. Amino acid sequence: CASSSVPRPGGTKNIQYF.

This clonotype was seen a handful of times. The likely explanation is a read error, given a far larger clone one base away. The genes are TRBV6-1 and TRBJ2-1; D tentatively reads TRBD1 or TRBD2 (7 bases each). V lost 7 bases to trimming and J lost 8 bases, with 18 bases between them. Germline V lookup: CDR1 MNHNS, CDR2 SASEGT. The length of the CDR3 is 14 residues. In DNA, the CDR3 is TGTGCCAGCACCCTGCGGCAGGGGGGGGATGAGCAGTTCTTC. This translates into CASTLRQGGDEQFF.

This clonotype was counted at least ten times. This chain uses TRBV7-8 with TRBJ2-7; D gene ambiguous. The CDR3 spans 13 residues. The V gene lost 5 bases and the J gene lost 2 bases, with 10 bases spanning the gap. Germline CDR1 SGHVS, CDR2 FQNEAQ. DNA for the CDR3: TGTGCCAGCAGCGGTGAGTTGGCCTACGAGCAGTACTTC. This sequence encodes CASSGELAYEQYF.

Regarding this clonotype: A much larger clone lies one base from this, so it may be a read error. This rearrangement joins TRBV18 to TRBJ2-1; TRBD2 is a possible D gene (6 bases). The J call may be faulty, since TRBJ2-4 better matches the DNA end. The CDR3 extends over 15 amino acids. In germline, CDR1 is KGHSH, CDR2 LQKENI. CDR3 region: CASSPRAVDAGSQYF. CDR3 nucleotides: TGTGCCAGCTCACCAAGGGCCGTCGACGCGGGGTCTCAGTACTTC.

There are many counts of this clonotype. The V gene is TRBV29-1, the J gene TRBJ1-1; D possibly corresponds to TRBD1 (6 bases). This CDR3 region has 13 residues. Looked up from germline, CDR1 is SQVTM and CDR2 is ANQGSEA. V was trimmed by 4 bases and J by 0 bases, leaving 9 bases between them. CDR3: CSVGQAMNTEAFF. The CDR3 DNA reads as TGCAGCGTTGGACAGGCGATGAACACTGAAGCTTTCTTT. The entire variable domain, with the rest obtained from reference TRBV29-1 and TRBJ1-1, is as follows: SAVISQKPSRDICQRGTSLTIQCQVDSQVTMMFWYRQQPGQSLTLIATANQGSEATYESGFVIDKFPISRPNLTFSTLTVSNMSPEDSSIYLCSVGQAMNTEAFFGQGTRLTVV.

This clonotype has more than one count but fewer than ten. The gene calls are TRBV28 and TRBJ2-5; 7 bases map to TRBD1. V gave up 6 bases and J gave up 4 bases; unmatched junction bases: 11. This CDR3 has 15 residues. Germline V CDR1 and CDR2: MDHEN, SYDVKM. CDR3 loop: CASRKTGPPPETQYF. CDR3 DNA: TGTGCCAGCAGGAAGACAGGGCCTCCCCCAGAGACCCAGTACTTC.

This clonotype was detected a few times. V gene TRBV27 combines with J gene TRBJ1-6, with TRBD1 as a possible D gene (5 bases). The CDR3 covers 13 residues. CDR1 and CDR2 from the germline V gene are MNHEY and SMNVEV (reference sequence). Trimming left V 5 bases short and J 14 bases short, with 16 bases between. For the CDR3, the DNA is TGTGCCAGCAGTCCGGGGGGGATTCGAGCCCTCCACTTT. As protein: CASSPGGIRALHF.

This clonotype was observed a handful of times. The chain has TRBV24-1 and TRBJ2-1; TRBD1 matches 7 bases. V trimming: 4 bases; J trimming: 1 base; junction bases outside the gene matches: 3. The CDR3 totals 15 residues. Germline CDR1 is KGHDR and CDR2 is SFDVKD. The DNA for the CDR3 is TGTGCCACCAGTGAAGGGACAGCATCCTACAATGAGCAGTTCTTC. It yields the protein CATSEGTASYNEQFF.

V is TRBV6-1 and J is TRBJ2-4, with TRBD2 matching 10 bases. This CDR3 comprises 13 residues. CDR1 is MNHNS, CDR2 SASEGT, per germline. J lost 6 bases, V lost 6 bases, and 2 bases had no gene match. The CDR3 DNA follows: TGTGCCAGCAGCCAGCGGGAGGGAAACATTCAGTACTTC. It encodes CASSQREGNIQYF.

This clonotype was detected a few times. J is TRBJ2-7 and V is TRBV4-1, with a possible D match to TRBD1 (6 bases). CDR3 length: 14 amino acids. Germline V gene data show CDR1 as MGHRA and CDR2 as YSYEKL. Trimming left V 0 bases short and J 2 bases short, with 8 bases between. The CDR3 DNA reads TGCGCCAGCAGCCAAGAAGGGGGACCCTACGAGCAGTACTTC. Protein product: CASSQEGGPYEQYF.

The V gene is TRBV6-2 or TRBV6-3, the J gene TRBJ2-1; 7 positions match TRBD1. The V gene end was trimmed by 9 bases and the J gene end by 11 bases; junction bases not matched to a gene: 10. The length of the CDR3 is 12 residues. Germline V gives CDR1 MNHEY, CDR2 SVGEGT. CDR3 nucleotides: TGTGCCAGTAAAGCTGACAGGGACAAGCAGTTCTTC. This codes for CASKADRDKQFF.

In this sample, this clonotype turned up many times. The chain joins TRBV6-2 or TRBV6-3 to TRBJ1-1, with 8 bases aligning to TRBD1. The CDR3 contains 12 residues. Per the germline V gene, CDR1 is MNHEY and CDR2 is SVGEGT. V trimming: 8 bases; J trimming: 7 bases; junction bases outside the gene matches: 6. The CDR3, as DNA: TGTGCCAGCCGGACAGGGTCGAATGAAGCTTTCTTT. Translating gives CASRTGSNEAFF.

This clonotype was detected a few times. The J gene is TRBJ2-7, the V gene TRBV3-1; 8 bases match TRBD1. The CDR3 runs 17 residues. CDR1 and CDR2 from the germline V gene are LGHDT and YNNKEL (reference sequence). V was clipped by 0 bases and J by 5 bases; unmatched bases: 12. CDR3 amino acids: CASSQEGENRGKDEQYF. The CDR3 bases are TGTGCCAGCAGCCAAGAAGGAGAGAACAGGGGGAAGGACGAGCAGTACTTC.

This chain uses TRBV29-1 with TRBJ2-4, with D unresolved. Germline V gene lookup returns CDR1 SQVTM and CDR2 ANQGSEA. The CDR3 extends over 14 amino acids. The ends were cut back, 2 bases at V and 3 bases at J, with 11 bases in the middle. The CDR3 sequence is CSVEKPHSKNIQYF. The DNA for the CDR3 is TGCAGCGTTGAAAAACCCCACAGCAAAAACATTCAGTACTTC.

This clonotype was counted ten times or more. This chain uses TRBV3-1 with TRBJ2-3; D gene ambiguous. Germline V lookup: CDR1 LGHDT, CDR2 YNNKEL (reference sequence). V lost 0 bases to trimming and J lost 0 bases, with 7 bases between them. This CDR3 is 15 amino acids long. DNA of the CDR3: TGTGCCAGCAGCCAAGATCTCACCAGCACAGATACGCAGTATTTT. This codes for CASSQDLTSTDTQYF.

This CDR3 reads CASSLPTGTGTQETQYF. The CDR3 nucleotides read TGCGCCAGCAGCCTACCAACCGGGACAGGGACACAAGAGACCCAGTACTTC. The chain carries TRBV5-1 and TRBJ2-5; TRBD1 aligns across 9 bases. The V gene end was trimmed by 4 bases and the J gene end by 2 bases; junction bases not matched to a gene: 12. CDR1 is SGHRS, CDR2 YFSETQ, per germline. This CDR3 spans 17 amino acids.

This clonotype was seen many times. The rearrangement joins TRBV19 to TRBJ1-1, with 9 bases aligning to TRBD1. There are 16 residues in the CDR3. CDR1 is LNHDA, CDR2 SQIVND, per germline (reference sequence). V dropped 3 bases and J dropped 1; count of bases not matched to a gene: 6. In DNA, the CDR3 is TGTGCCAGTAGTATTCCCGGGACAGGGCCGAACACTGAAGCTTTCTTT. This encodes CASSIPGTGPNTEAFF.

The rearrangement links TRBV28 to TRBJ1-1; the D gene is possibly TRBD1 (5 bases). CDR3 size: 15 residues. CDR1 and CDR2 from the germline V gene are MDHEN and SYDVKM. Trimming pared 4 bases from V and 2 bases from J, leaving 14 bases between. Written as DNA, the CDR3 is TGTGCCAGCAGTTCCCCGGGGCTGATAAACACTGAAGCTTTCTTT. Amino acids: CASSSPGLINTEAFF.

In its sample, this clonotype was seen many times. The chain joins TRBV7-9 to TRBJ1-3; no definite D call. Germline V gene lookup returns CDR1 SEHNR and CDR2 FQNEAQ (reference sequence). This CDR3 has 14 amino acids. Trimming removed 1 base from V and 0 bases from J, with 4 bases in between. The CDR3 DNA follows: TGTGCCAGCAGCTTAGGGAGCTCTGGAAACACCATATATTTT. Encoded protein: CASSLGSSGNTIYF.

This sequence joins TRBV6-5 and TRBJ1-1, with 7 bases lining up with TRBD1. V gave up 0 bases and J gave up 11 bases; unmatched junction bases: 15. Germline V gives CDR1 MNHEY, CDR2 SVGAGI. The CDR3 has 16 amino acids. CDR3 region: CASSYSRRTTGMEAFF. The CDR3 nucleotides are TGTGCCAGCAGTTACTCCCGGAGAACGACAGGGATGGAGGCTTTCTTT.